This T cell receptor (beta chain) came from a study of synovial regulatory T cells in juvenile arthritis (dated by TCRdb to 2014 to 2015). At the level of the whole study: Among the sequenced patients, a few were classified as therapy-naive, methotrexate plus infliximab was given to one, methotrexate was given to six, and treatment information was unavailable for one. Using matched patient samples, the researchers compared TCRbeta CDR3 repertoires across three groups: blood iaTreg cells, other blood Treg cells and synovial fluid Treg cells. Treg and Teff subsets from fewer than 14 JIA patients with active disease were included in the TCR repertoire comparisons. Although effector T cell subsets in the cohort were also sequenced for comparisons, the Treg dataset on its own covers only blood and synovial fluid Treg cells.

Concerning this clone: It lacks a known antigen.

Taken from cysteine to phenylalanine, the CDR3 has 14 residues. DNA for this receptor is not on file. In the germline V gene, CDR1 corresponds to SGHRS and CDR2 to YFSETQ. The protocol used for the library was the immunoSEQ multiplex PCR assay. Adaptive Biotechnologies carried out the TCRbeta CDR3 sequencing. On the authors' methods: Repertoire similarity was assessed using the Chao-modified Jaccard index and the median clonotype overlap from 200 random subsamples at equal sample size. The similarity analyses were based on either productive nucleotide sequences or amino acid sequences translated in silico. To compare repertoires, the researchers applied hierarchical clustering with single linkage as well as t-SNE, based on Chao-modified Jaccard distances. Repertoire diversity was measured with the Renyi index after sample size normalisation across a range of alpha values. TCRdb obtained this table from immuneACCESS and retained in-frame rearrangements with V and J assigned. These tables miss some clones; where compared with another copy, unresolved V genes account for less than half of the shortfall, and the remainder is unexplained. The D gene and trimming were derived from the DNA, and the V and J assignments and clone size from that table. For this sample, the table gives over 7,500 clones. The top ten clones comprise about 1.7% of the sample.

The full study reports these points: More CDR3 sequences were shared by synovial Treg cells with iaTreg cells than with other blood Treg cells, and a closer relation was confirmed by Chao-Jaccard similarity. iaTreg TCR repertoires were largely private across patients and partially overlapped with synovial Teff and blood CPL repertoires. Lower TCR diversity was observed in blood iaTreg cells than in other blood Treg cells, consistent with antigen-driven expansion.

iaTreg cells were defined as HLA-DR+ Treg cells, were more frequent in NO ID patients than in ID patients at Tend, and were hypothesised to expand during inflammation. TCR repertoire donors were 11 juvenile idiopathic arthritis patients with active disease who had not reached inactive disease, 3 polyarticular and 8 oligoarticular. The TCR-sequenced patients had a median age of around 11 years (range about 2.2-22.9) and median disease duration of around seven years (range 0.2-19.1). Samples for TCR repertoire analysis came from two centres in Italy. Peripheral blood mononuclear cells were isolated using a Histopaque-1077 density gradient and were cryopreserved in about 90% FCS with approximately 10% DMSO.

The rearranged chain carries TRBV5-1 and TRBJ2-7; the D call from TCRdb, TRBD2, cannot be confirmed without DNA. Specimen: Treg cells from blood. Taken with the paper, the label for cell subset or site translates to: HLA-DR+ inflammation-associated blood Treg cells. The sequence was collected from a donor younger than 35 with juvenile idiopathic arthritis. The CDR3 protein sequence reads: CASSSAGGPYEQYF.